This TCR beta chain was observed in a study of identifying expanded T cells in peripheral blood. Study outcomes and limitations: Over about two and four weeks, about 16.4 and 19 clones changed, versus approximately 1.1 between replicates. Clone count variance between roughly 2-week samples rose with total template count.

No infections or other immune events were documented during collection. V lost 3 bases to trimming and J lost 0 bases, with 11 bases between them. This CDR3 comprises 15 residues. Germline values: CDR1 LNHDA, CDR2 SQIVND (reference sequence). Only in-frame clones appear in the TCRdb table, and some are missing; sequencing was by immunoSEQ multiplex PCR. The top ten hold 5.6% of the sample, which has about 84,000 clones, about 90% seen once. For this clone: Its target is not known.

Sequenced sample: blood. This TCR came from a person aged 18 to 75 in good health. The chain is built from TRBV19 and TRBJ2-5; no clear D. The CDR3: CASSIRVVNQETQYF. In DNA, the CDR3 is TGTGCCAGTAGTATTAGAGTGGTTAACCAAGAGACCCAGTACTTC.